The 20 T cell receptor beta chains listed next were all sequenced from one sample in a study of shared clonotypes between healthy human individuals. The naive CD8 fraction comprised CD45RO-negative cells positively selected for CCR7 and excluded terminally differentiated effector memory CD45RA+ cells. TCRdb keeps only in-frame clones here, not all; method: immunoSEQ multiplex PCR. The sample consists of millions of clones, approximately 94% of them appearing once. The source material was naive CD8+ T cells sorted from blood. The receptors derive from a man aged 18-30 years in good health.

Comment on this clone: Other DNA sequences in this specimen translate into the identical CDR3. The gene calls are TRBV5-4 and TRBJ2-7; D unclear. Per the germline V gene, CDR1 is SGHNT and CDR2 is YYREEE (reference sequence). V shed 1 base and J shed 0 bases, with 8 bases lying between them. This CDR3 is 14 amino acids long. This CDR3 is CASSLSESSYEQYF. For the CDR3, the DNA is TGTGCCAGCAGCTTGTCCGAGAGCTCCTACGAGCAGTACTTC.

The chain's CDR3 is CASSWDRGTNYGYTF. CDR3 nucleotides: TGTGCCAGCAGCTGGGACAGGGGAACTAACTATGGCTACACCTTC. The chain is built from TRBV5-6 and TRBJ1-2; 10 bases line up with TRBD1. This CDR3 region has 15 residues. The V and J ends lost 3 bases and 0 bases, in that order; junction bases with no gene match: 2. CDR1 SGHDT and CDR2 YYEEEE come from the germline V gene.

J is TRBJ2-7 and V is TRBV10-2, with D perhaps matching TRBD1 (5 bases). CDR3 length equals 16 residues. The V end was cut by 2 bases, the J end by 0 bases, with 14 bases between. Germline CDR1 and CDR2: WSHSY and SAAADI. The CDR3 region has the DNA TGCGCCAGCAGTGAGAGGCAGGGATATGGCTCCTACGAGCAGTACTTC. The encoded protein is CASSERQGYGSYEQYF.

The rearrangement uses TRBV5-6 and TRBJ1-2; TRBD1 agrees at 7 bases. Losses at the gene ends were 3 bases for V and 8 bases for J; bases not matched to a gene: 7. Germline assignment: CDR1 SGHDT and CDR2 YYEEEE. The CDR3 totals 13 residues. The CDR3 bases are TGTGCCAGCAGCTCACAGGGGTTGGAGGGCTACACCTTC. Translation gives CASSSQGLEGYTF.

The V and J genes are TRBV13 and TRBJ1-2; D is unresolved. The CDR3 runs to 14 residues. Germline lookup yields CDR1 PRHDT and CDR2 FYEKMQ (reference sequence). The V end was cut by 0 bases, the J end by 8 bases, with 13 bases between. In DNA form, the CDR3 reads TGTGCCAGCAGCTTAGGGCCGGGTATGAGCGGCTACACCTTC. Its protein product is CASSLGPGMSGYTF. Full variable domain (rest looked up from reference TRBV13 and TRBJ1-2): AAGVIQSPRHLIKEKRETATLKCYPIPRHDTVYWYQQGPGQDPQFLISFYEKMQSDKGSIPDRFSAQQFSDYHSELNMSSLELGDSALYFCASSLGPGMSGYTFGSGTRLTVV.

In the case of this clone: Sequence at one end of the junction differs from germline and may be a read error. The gene calls are TRBV6-6 and TRBJ2-7; 9 bases align to TRBD1. Germline lookup yields CDR1 MNHNY and CDR2 SVGAGI (reference sequence). CDR3 size: 15 residues. The CDR3 DNA sequence: TGTGACAGCAGTTACTCAGGGACAGGGAAAAAAGCGCAGTACTTC. It encodes CDSSYSGTGKKAQYF.

Comment on this clone: The same CDR3 also results from other DNA sequences found in this sample. This chain connects TRBV7-9 to TRBJ1-4; 9 bases fit TRBD1. The V segment lost 4 bases and the J segment 6 bases; nucleotides outside the gene matches: 3. The germline CDR1 and CDR2 sequences are SEHNR and FQNEAQ (reference sequence). The CDR3 is 14 amino acids. DNA for the CDR3: TGTGCCAGCAGCTCTCGACAGGGGGATGAAAAACTGTTTTTT. This translates into CASSSRQGDEKLFF.

The V gene is TRBV4-3, the J gene TRBJ2-7, with a tentative D call TRBD2 (6 bases). The V end lost 6 bases, the J end lost 6 bases, and 18 bases lay between the germline ends. This CDR3 is 14 amino acids long. Germline CDR1 LGHNA, CDR2 YSLEER. CDR3 bases: TGCGCCAGCAGAATCGGGGTAGCGGCCGGCGAGCAGTACTTC. Translating gives CASRIGVAAGEQYF.

In DNA form, the CDR3 reads TGTGCCAGTAGTATCACCCTACAGGGCCCCTGGGTCGAGCAGTACTTC. Translated: CASSITLQGPWVEQYF. The genes are TRBV19 and TRBJ2-7; D is possibly TRBD1 (6 bases). V was pared by 3 bases and J by 6 bases, with 21 bases between. Germline V gene data show CDR1 as LNHDA and CDR2 as SQIVND (reference sequence). The CDR3 extends over 16 amino acids.

The CDR3 coding sequence is TGTGCCAGCAGCGTAATGGGGGATAAAGACTATGGCTACACCTTC. Translating it yields CASSVMGDKDYGYTF. The chain uses TRBV9 and TRBJ1-2, with a tentative D call TRBD1 (5 bases). Trimming pared 1 base from V and 3 bases from J, leaving 13 bases between. The CDR3 runs to 15 residues. Germline V CDR1 and CDR2: SGDLS, YYNGEE.

This clone appeared once. The rearrangement uses TRBV9 and TRBJ2-1, with D uncertain. The V gene's germline CDR1 is SGDLS and CDR2 YYNGEE. The CDR3 has 12 residues. V lost 1 base and J lost 8, with 7 bases in between. CDR3: CASSVSSHEQFF. DNA for the CDR3: TGTGCCAGCAGCGTAAGTTCACATGAGCAGTTCTTC. Drawing the rest from reference TRBV9 and TRBJ2-1, the complete variable domain is DSGVTQTPKHLITATGQRVTLRCSPRSGDLSVYWYQQSLDQGLQFLIQYYNGEERAKGNILERFSAQQFPDLHSELNLSSLELGDSALYFCASSVSSHEQFFGPGTRLTVL.

CDR3 coding DNA: TGTGCCAGCTCACTAATTGCACGGAAGAACACCGGGGAGCTGTTTTTT. This translates into CASSLIARKNTGELFF. The chain joins TRBV18 to TRBJ2-2, with unresolved D. The ends were cut back, 4 bases at V and 1 base at J, with 13 bases in the middle. This CDR3 has 16 amino acids. Germline CDR1 and CDR2: KGHSH and LQKENI.

In DNA form, the CDR3 reads TGCAGCGTGGGGGGGCCGACTCTGAACACTGAAGCTTTCTTT. It codes for CSVGGPTLNTEAFF. This chain connects TRBV29-1 to TRBJ1-1, with D perhaps TRBD1 (6 bases). Trimming left V 6 bases short and J 0 bases short, with 14 bases between. Germline V gives CDR1 SQVTM, CDR2 ANQGSEA. The CDR3 sequence is 14 residues long.

The chain is built from TRBV13 and TRBJ2-3; TRBD2 matches 7 bases. CDR1 PRHDT and CDR2 FYEKMQ come from the germline V gene (reference sequence). The CDR3 runs 15 residues. J was trimmed by 3 bases and V by 0 bases; bases with no gene match: 3. The CDR3 region has the DNA TGTGCCAGCAGCTTAGGGGCTAGCGGTACAGATACGCAGTATTTT. It specifies CASSLGASGTDTQYF.

This chain connects TRBV5-1 to TRBJ2-5, with D perhaps TRBD2 (6 bases). CDR1 and CDR2 (germline): SGHRS, YFSETQ. Trimming removed 2 bases from V and 5 bases from J, with 16 bases in between. The CDR3 is 15 amino acids. The CDR3 loop is CASSLGLGGMETQYF. CDR3 DNA sequence: TGCGCCAGCAGCTTAGGACTCGGGGGAATGGAGACCCAGTACTTC. Drawing the rest from reference TRBV5-1 and TRBJ2-5, the complete variable domain is KAGVTQTPRYLIKTRGQQVTLSCSPISGHRSVSWYQQTPGQGLQFLFEYFSETQRNKGNFPGRFSGRQFSNSRSEMNVSTLELGDSALYLCASSLGLGGMETQYFGPGTRLLVL.

The chain employs TRBV13 and TRBJ1-4, with 10 bases identical to TRBD1. Germline loops: CDR1 PRHDT, CDR2 FYEKMQ (reference sequence). The V segment lost 4 bases and the J segment 6 bases; nucleotides outside the gene matches: 8. The CDR3 contains 16 residues. CDR3 sequence reads: CASSSPLGTGDEKLFF. The CDR3 coding sequence is TGTGCCAGCAGCTCCCCCCTCGGGACAGGGGATGAAAAACTGTTTTTT.

V usage is TRBV11-2 and J usage is TRBJ1-2; perhaps TRBD1 as D (5 bases). V lost 6 bases and J 2 bases, leaving 22 bases between the germline ends. The length of the CDR3 is 17 residues. CDR1 is SGHAT and CDR2 is FQNNGV in the germline V gene. The CDR3 protein is CASSHRDPPHPNYGYTF. In DNA, the CDR3 is TGTGCCAGCAGTCACCGGGACCCTCCTCATCCGAACTATGGCTACACCTTC.

The chain couples TRBV6-4 to TRBJ1-6; no firm D call. Germline V gene sequence: CDR1 MRHNA, CDR2 SNTAGT. The CDR3 totals 15 residues. Trimming took 1 base from V and 1 from J, leaving 5 bases between them. CDR3 sequence: CASSDWCSYNSPLHF. The CDR3 nucleotides are TGTGCCAGCAGTGACTGGTGTTCCTATAATTCACCCCTCCACTTT.

This chain links TRBV12-5 with TRBJ2-5; TRBD1 might be the D (5 bases). Germline assignment: CDR1 LGHNT and CDR2 FRNRAP. The CDR3 sequence is 13 residues long. The V gene lost 7 bases and the J gene lost 1 base, with 10 bases spanning the gap. The CDR3 DNA follows: TGTGCTAGTGCCCTCAGGGTCCAAGAGACCCAGTACTTC. Translation gives CASALRVQETQYF.

V and J are TRBV25-1 and TRBJ1-2; D is unresolved. Deletions cut 0 bases from V and 5 bases from J, with 13 bases between. The CDR3 contains 15 residues. Looked up from germline, CDR1 is MGHDK and CDR2 is SYGVNS. The CDR3: CASSEYGSESYGYTF. The CDR3 bases are TGTGCCAGCAGTGAATATGGGTCCGAGTCATATGGCTACACCTTC.